This paragraph reports one T cell receptor (beta chain). This clone was seen more than once but under ten times. Its target antigen remains unknown. No base quality values were provided; no much bigger clone lies one nucleotide off. Including cysteine and phenylalanine, the CDR3 has 17 amino acids. Only CDR3 DNA is held: 51 bases, read in frame from base 1. V lost 1 base and J lost 4 bases, and the count of bases not matched to a germline gene is 11. From the germline V gene (reference sequence), CDR1 is PRHDT and CDR2 is FYEKMQ. TCRbeta CDR3 regions were amplified from genomic DNA by means of the immunoSEQ Assay, a bias-controlled multiplex PCR. The original pipeline was this. The number of nucleated cells in each sample was estimated by amplification of reference gene primers within the assay. To quantify the absolute abundance of each unique TCRbeta CDR3 rearrangement, sequence reads were collapsed and filtered. Productive Simpson clonality was computed per sample as the square root of Simpson's diversity index over productive rearrangements. TCRdb mirrors the immuneACCESS table, restricted to in-frame sequences. Some clones are absent from its copies; in checked studies, under half trace to an unresolved V gene, and the reason for the others is unknown. That table furnishes V, J and clone size, whereas the DNA furnished D and trimming. Present in this sample are about 200,000 clones, 83% of which were seen just once. About 4.8% of the sample is in the top ten clones.

Participants in the prospective study were aged about 18 to 89 years, lived in 20 to 30 United States geographic areas, and enrolled through a virtual design. In the prospective study, cohorts were assigned on the basis of participant-reported clinical history obtained from a screening survey and a study questionnaire. A participant counted as exposed if, within 2 weeks of entering the study, that participant had been in contact with someone who had a PCR-confirmed or clinician-diagnosed COVID-19 case. In the prospective study, whole blood, serum and a nasopharyngeal or oropharyngeal swab were collected from each participant by mobile phlebotomists. Additional blood draws and questionnaires over a 2-month period could optionally be provided by prospective study participants. Before DNA extraction, blood samples from the prospective study were shipped at room temperature or frozen. These data are taken from a study of blood T cell repertoires in COVID-19 (dated by TCRdb to 2018 to 2021). In the study overall: The collaborator samples originated in the United States, Italy and Spain and spanned the acute and convalescent phases of COVID-19. The material from the prospective study consisted of cDNA or gDNA derived from T cells, B-cell-depleted T cells, or PBMCs. The dataset comprised deeply sampled blood TCRbeta repertoires from subjects exposed to, actively infected with, or recovered from COVID-19. The repertoires were released in a freely available public database intended as a resource for research on the immune response to SARS-CoV-2. The samples were drawn from two sources: the first 160 participants of the ongoing ImmuneRACE study, and 1,200 or so subjects contributed by 6 global collaborators. The sample metadata nearly always contained a de-identified subject ID, COVID-19 status, age in years and sex. Where available, HLA class I and class II types were taken from metadata supplied by the sample provider and were not determined by assay-based typing. The study at large found these results: The amount of clinical and demographic metadata varied by source and participant and was provided uncurated.

The specimen was PBMCs or T cells enriched from blood (not recorded which). The origin of this receptor is a woman in her 50s who had been exposed to COVID-19. Recombination connected TRBV13 to TRBJ1-1; 8 central nucleotides agree with TRBD1. The CDR3 reads CASSLASGGATLTEAFF. The sequence in DNA is TGTGCCAGCAGCTTAGCCTCAGGGGGCGCGACACTCACTGAAGCTTTCTTT.